The 3 T cell receptor beta chains presented below share a single source sample, sequenced in a study of T cells in Graves' hyperthyroidism and ophthalmopathy. Amplified TCR beta CDR3 regions came from RNA transcripts. The HTBI primer set was used in a first-round RT-PCR of the TCR CDR3. TCRdb recomputed calls from the multiplex PCR reads with MiXCR, one row per CDR3 protein. This sample yields around 690,000 distinct CDR3 sequences, of which roughly 17% are seen a single time; about 14% belongs to the top ten. The sequencing sample was made of blood. These receptor sequences come from a man in his fifties with Graves' hyperthyroidism.

This clonotype was observed many times. V is TRBV28 and J is TRBJ2-1; unclear D gene. Trimming took off 2 bases at V and 0 bases at J, with 8 bases between the two ends. CDR1 is MDHEN and CDR2 is SYDVKM in the germline V gene. This CDR3 contains 15 residues. DNA of the CDR3: TGTGCCAGCAGTTTACTGGTAGTCTCCTACAATGAGCAGTTCTTC. This sequence encodes CASSLLVVSYNEQFF.

For this clonotype: This may be a read error, as it is one base from a much larger clone. The chain has TRBV28 and TRBJ2-4, with 8 bases that match TRBD1. The J segment lost 9 bases and the V segment lost 8 bases, leaving 15 bases of the junction unmatched. The germline V gene has CDR1 MDHEN and CDR2 SYDVKM. The CDR3 is made up of 15 amino acids. The CDR3: CASQEGTGGIGIQYF. The CDR3 DNA is TGTGCCAGCCAAGAAGGAACAGGGGGTATTGGCATTCAGTACTTC.

This clonotype came up many times. The genes are TRBV2 and TRBJ2-1, with TRBD2 matching over 8 bases. This CDR3 has 15 residues. Losses at the gene ends were 4 bases for V and 5 bases for J; bases not matched to a gene: 7. Germline V gives CDR1 SNHLY, CDR2 FYNNEI. CDR3 sequence (DNA): TGTGCCAGCAGTGTACTAGCGGAAAACAACAATGAGCAGTTCTTC. Amino acids: CASSVLAENNNEQFF.